This TCR beta chain originates from a study of OX40 agonist ivuxolimab in advanced cancers. Looking at the study overall: Ivuxolimab was an agonistic, fully human IgG2 monoclonal antibody directed against OX40 (CD134), a costimulatory receptor. Intravenous ivuxolimab was administered to patients every 2 weeks at six dose levels: 0.01, 0.1, 0.3, 1.5, 3 and 10 mg/kg. Of the approximately 50 dose-escalation patients, hepatocellular carcinoma was present in about 20, melanoma in around 15, renal cell carcinoma in 9 and head and neck cancer in 9. A male proportion of about 79% and a mean age of approximately 60 years, ranging from 23 to 79, were recorded for the dose-escalation cohort. Prior anti-PD-1, anti-PD-L1 or anti-CTLA-4 therapy was permitted, and about two fifths of dose-escalation patients had received checkpoint inhibitors. Partial responses occurred in three dose-escalation patients: two with cutaneous melanoma and one with hepatocellular carcinoma. The purpose of peripheral TCRbeta sequencing was to test whether ivuxolimab changed TCR sequence diversity and led to clonal T-cell expansion. The monotherapy dose-escalation portion (N of about 50 patients) of the phase I ivuxolimab trial is reported in the paper.

For this chain, trimming is 5 bases at the V end and 4 bases at the J end, and the number of junction bases without a gene match is 10. The CDR3 goes from the cysteine to the phenylalanine over 19 residues. The CDR3 DNA has 57 bases and is translated from base 1. According to the germline V gene, CDR1 reads MDHEN and CDR2 reads SYDVKM. As to this clone: What this receptor recognizes is not known. Per-nucleotide qualities are absent, and no much larger clonotype sits a single base away.

The trial excluded patients who had a history of autoimmune disease or who were on systemic immunosuppression. Peripheral blood for TCR sequencing was collected from all dose cohorts at baseline, on cycle 4 day 1, and on cycle 7 day 1. The samples were taken from a phase I, first-in-human, multicenter, open-label dose-escalation trial of ivuxolimab. The trial enrolled adults with locally advanced or metastatic head and neck squamous cell, hepatocellular, melanoma or renal cell carcinoma. CD4+ and CD8+ T cells were sorted separately from peripheral blood before TCR sequencing. Overall study outcomes, separate from this receptor: Low levels of normalized T-cell clonal expansion were also shown by some nonresponding patients. In the 0.1-3.0 mg/kg groups, partial responders were among the patients with the lowest normalized peripheral clonal expansion, particularly in CD8+ T cells. Which antigens the clonally expanded peripheral T cells were specific for was not determined. On average, CD8+ T cells showed more expanded clones than CD4+ T cells after ivuxolimab. At doses from 0.1 to 3.0 mg/kg, clonal expansion was seen in both CD4+ and CD8+ blood T cells between baseline and week 6.

Genomic DNA was isolated from the sorted cells so that the TCRbeta CDR3 region could be sequenced. The immunoSEQ Assay was used to sequence the TCRbeta CDR3 regions. This is the immuneACCESS table as TCRdb keeps it, with only in-frame sequences that have V and J called. A part of the clones is gone; compared with another copy, unresolved V genes explain less than half, and the rest is unexplained. The sample table contains 30,000 to 35,000 clones; only one count was recorded for about four fifths of them. In total, the top ten clones hold 1.5% to 2% of the sample. The clonotype was recovered from an adult with an advanced solid tumor such as melanoma, head and neck, liver or kidney cancer. Sequenced here: CD4+ or CD8+ T cells sorted from blood, sampled in a trial of the OX40 agonist ivuxolimab. The rearranged segments are TRBV28 and TRBJ2-2, and TRBD2 aligns with 16 junction nucleotides. The CDR3 has the sequence CASSIPGLAGGLATGELFF. The bases are TGTGCCAGCAGTATTCCGGGACTAGCGGGAGGGTTGGCCACCGGGGAGCTGTTTTTT.